The rows below give T cell receptor beta chains drawn from one sample of a study of T cell responses to AZD1222 COVID-19 vaccine. The protocol was immunoSEQ multiplex PCR, while the TCRdb copy is restricted to in-frame clones and leaves out a portion. The sample has roughly 92,000 clones, roughly 89% seen once. The sequencing used peripheral blood, collected on day 0 of AZD1222 vaccination. The receptors here all came from an adult in good health. Both conserved end residues are part of each CDR3.

J | V | CDR3
TRBJ1-2 | TRBV3-1/TRBV3-2 | CASSFRTGGGGYTF
TRBJ1-6 | TRBV6-5 | CASRATYNSPLHF
TRBJ1-1 | TRBV7-2 | CASSYRDREVNTEAFF
TRBJ1-4 | TRBV2 | CASSDARGQEKLFF
TRBJ1-5 | TRBV5-8 | CASSPGWGPINQPQHF
TRBJ2-7 | TRBV27 | CASSLSGRGREQYF
TRBJ1-2 | TRBV5-6 | CASSTAGFNYGYTF
TRBJ1-1 | TRBV28 | CASTGWMVMNTEAFF
TRBJ1-5 | TRBV7-8 | CASSLRGGQPQHF
TRBJ2-3 | TRBV5-4 | CASSLGGGPTLTQYF
TRBJ2-2 | TRBV2 | CASSVEGAGTGELFF
TRBJ2-5 | TRBV3-1/TRBV3-2 | CASSQTILRDKQETQYF
TRBJ1-6 | TRBV7-3 | CASSLESESPLHF
TRBJ1-1 | TRBV18 | CASSPPRDSLEAFF
TRBJ1-1 | TRBV19 | CASSTIGVRTTNTEAFF
TRBJ1-1 | TRBV18 | CASSPLGQAQNTEAFF
TRBJ2-7 | TRBV2 | CASTGTSNYEQYF
TRBJ2-3 | TRBV5-4 | CASSLSSGQGWSDTQYF
TRBJ2-1 | TRBV6-5 | CASIRQGNEQFF
TRBJ1-6 | TRBV6-1 | CASSEESSYNSPLHF
TRBJ1-2 | TRBV4-1 | CASSQDWGTGGAGGYTF
TRBJ1-2 | TRBV29-1 | CSVSSRGTASPSYTF
TRBJ2-2 | TRBV9 | CASSVGAEVTGELFF
TRBJ1-4 | TRBV5-8 | CASRLDSLALKLFF
TRBJ1-3 | TRBV7-9 | CASSKGDTLHSGNTIYF
TRBJ1-1 | TRBV6-5 | CASSYGPVAFF
TRBJ1-5 | TRBV9 | CASSVVVASSNQPQHF
TRBJ1-2 | TRBV3-1/TRBV3-2 | CASSSPGTGFTYGYTF